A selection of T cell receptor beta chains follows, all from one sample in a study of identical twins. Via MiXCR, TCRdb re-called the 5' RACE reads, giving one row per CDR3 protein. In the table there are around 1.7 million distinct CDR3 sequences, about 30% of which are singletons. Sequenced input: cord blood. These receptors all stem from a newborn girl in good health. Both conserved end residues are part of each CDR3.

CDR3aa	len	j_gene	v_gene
CASIGRQETQYF	12	TRBJ2-5	TRBV2
CSAREDLNEKLFF	13	TRBJ1-4	TRBV20-1
CASSLEGHWTSKNEQFF	17	TRBJ2-1	TRBV7-9
CSVPGQGDGYTF	12	TRBJ1-2	TRBV29-1
CASSDFHHTQYF	12	TRBJ2-3	TRBV6-1
CASSPPKDRFDGYTF	15	TRBJ1-2	TRBV9
CASRYGTGDTDTQYF	15	TRBJ2-3	TRBV6-6
CASSFVRQGGNEQFF	15	TRBJ2-1	TRBV7-9
CATRGGTTDTQYF	13	TRBJ2-3	TRBV28
CASAREGEGQYF	12	TRBJ2-5	TRBV12-3/TRBV12-4
CASSKVGGQSYEQYF	15	TRBJ2-7	TRBV21-1
CASSPMGLAANEQFF	15	TRBJ2-1	TRBV4-1
CASSSPATSGAYNEQFF	17	TRBJ2-1	TRBV5-1
CASRFRDTYGYTF	13	TRBJ1-2	TRBV4-2
CASSEGRTSGVSSYEQYF	18	TRBJ2-7	TRBV25-1
CASSEAHTLNYGYTF	15	TRBJ1-2	TRBV6-1
CASRPTSGTNTGELFF	16	TRBJ2-2	TRBV5-1
CASSFQATSTGTQYF	15	TRBJ2-3	TRBV5-1
CASRTGLQPQHF	12	TRBJ1-5	TRBV12-3/TRBV12-4
CASSQESRGGLAHINEQFF	19	TRBJ2-1	TRBV3-1
CSVEDPNRAGDTQYF	15	TRBJ2-3	TRBV29-1
CASRPPSGGASYFPNYGYTF	20	TRBJ1-2	TRBV5-1
CATSRDGGIKNIQYF	15	TRBJ2-4	TRBV15
CASRQGGRLGTDTQYF	16	TRBJ2-3	TRBV28
CASSLVGEDYNEQFF	15	TRBJ2-1	TRBV5-1
CASSQGPRGSLNTGELFF	18	TRBJ2-2	TRBV14
CSTIGTGKSYGEQFF	15	TRBJ2-1	TRBV20-1
CASSQEVEKLFF	12	TRBJ1-4	TRBV4-2
CAGSLALVAGTDTQYF	16	TRBJ2-3	TRBV7-2
CAISGSGTGGHEQYF	15	TRBJ2-7	TRBV10-3
CASGIRGAGTDTQYF	15	TRBJ2-3	TRBV12-3/TRBV12-4
CASSRSGRYTDTQYF	15	TRBJ2-3	TRBV7-9
CASGGGRGSNEKLFF	15	TRBJ1-4	TRBV6-1
CASSTYQRDLGGGRDTQYF	19	TRBJ2-3	TRBV2
CASSEGLFEKLFF	13	TRBJ1-4	TRBV25-1
CSAERLAGVFYNEQFF	16	TRBJ2-1	TRBV20-1
CASSQRQGEVYGYTF	15	TRBJ1-2	TRBV4-1
CATSIRTGELFF	12	TRBJ2-2	TRBV15
CATSSAPGLAGKEQYF	16	TRBJ2-7	TRBV15
CASSKKNIAGTHPYEQYF	18	TRBJ2-7	TRBV6-2/TRBV6-3
CASTYGGGWTEAFF	14	TRBJ1-1	TRBV6-5
CASSLGAAGPNYEQYF	16	TRBJ2-7	TRBV5-1
CSVQGLLNYGYTF	13	TRBJ1-2	TRBV20-1
CASSQDSAANEKLFF	15	TRBJ1-4	TRBV4-1
CASSEVGHNDYGYTF	15	TRBJ1-2	TRBV6-1
CSVAWTSGLYEQYF	14	TRBJ2-7	TRBV29-1
CASSFGYNAQFF	12	TRBJ2-1	TRBV12-3/TRBV12-4
CAISGTVGDQPQHF	14	TRBJ1-5	TRBV10-3